This TCR beta chain was sequenced in a study of cytomegalovirus exposure and HLA in healthy donors. Study conclusions and caveats: TCR beta V- and J-gene trimming, according to a later analysis, was linked to a missense DCLRE1C variant. Most of the TCR beta V segments (in an earlier analysis) were productive either about 87% or about 30% of the time.

In the PCR, 60 Vbeta and 13 Jbeta primers were used. The protocol was immunoSEQ multiplex PCR, while the TCRdb copy is restricted to in-frame clones and leaves out a portion. Among more than 100,000 clones listed, roughly 77% were seen once. Worth noting for this clone: Its antigen remains unidentified.

The origin of this receptor is a woman between 18 and 29 years old in good health and CMV-seropositive. Source material: PBMCs.

The CDR3 region is CASSRERGGGPYEQYF. The DNA of the CDR3 is TGTGCCAGCAGCCGGGAAAGGGGCGGGGGCCCCTACGAGCAGTACTTC. The J gene is TRBJ2-7, the V gene TRBV4-2, with D possibly being TRBD2 (7 bases). CDR1 is LGHNA, CDR2 YNFKEQ, per germline. The CDR3 has 16 residues. Trimming removed 4 bases at V and 2 bases at J, with 18 bases between.